Listed below are T cell receptor beta chains from one sample, sequenced in a study of cytomegalovirus exposure and HLA in healthy donors. Repertoires were generated with immunoSEQ multiplex PCR, while TCRdb's copy carries only in-frame clones and drops some. The data contain around 190,000 clones, about 81% of them singletons. The sample comprised PBMCs. The receptors stem from a woman aged 25 to 45 in good health and CMV-seronegative. The CDR3 runs from the conserved cysteine through the conserved F or W. A D gene is named only where the DNA matches it firmly. Not every row has a clone size; where given, it reads once, few, many or a size class.

TRBJ2-4,TRBV2,NA,NA,TGTGCCAGCAGGGGCGACAGGATTCAGTACTTC,CASRGDRIQYF
TRBJ2-7,TRBV4-1,NA,NA,TGCGCCAGCAGCCAAGACGACCGGGTCGAGCAGTACTTC,CASSQDDRVEQYF
TRBJ2-3,TRBV11-2,NA,NA,TGTGCCAGCAGCTCCCGGGGGACTAGCACAGATACGCAGTATTTT,CASSSRGTSTDTQYF
TRBJ1-1,TRBV5-1,NA,NA,TGCGCCAGCAGCTTGCCCCGTGGACAACTCATGAACACTGAAGCTTTCTTT,CASSLPRGQLMNTEAFF
TRBJ2-3,TRBV7-9,TRBD2,NA,TGTGCCAGCAGCCCAGGACTAGCGGGGGGGAACACAGATACGCAGTATTTT,CASSPGLAGGNTDTQYF
TRBJ1-4,TRBV6-1,NA,NA,TGTGCCAGCGGGCAAAGTAATGAAAAACTGTTTTTT,CASGQSNEKLFF
TRBJ2-1,TRBV7-6,TRBD2,NA,TGTGCCAGCAGCTTGACTAGCGGGTACAATGAGCAGTTCTTC,CASSLTSGYNEQFF
TRBJ2-6,TRBV7-9,TRBD1,NA,TGTGCCAGCAGCTTATGGGGGGACAGGAGCTCTGGGGCCAACGTCCTGACTTTC,CASSLWGDRSSGANVLTF
TRBJ2-5,TRBV5-4,TRBD2,NA,TGTGCCAGCAGCTACCTAGCGGGAGTGGAGCAAGAGACCCAGTACTTC,CASSYLAGVEQETQYF
TRBJ2-2,TRBV7-9,NA,NA,TGTGCCAGCAGAGACACCGCGAACACCGGGGAGCTGTTTTTT,CASRDTANTGELFF
TRBJ2-2,TRBV19,NA,once,TGTGCCAGTACTCTTCGGACAGCCGGGGCCGGGGAGCTGTTTTTT,CASTLRTAGAGELFF
TRBJ2-3,TRBV4-1,TRBD2,many,TGCGCCAGCAGCCAGCAGAGTACGGGGGGATATACGCAGTATTTT,CASSQQSTGGYTQYF
TRBJ2-5,TRBV5-1,TRBD2,few,TGCGCCAGCAGCTTTCAGACGGGGGGGCCCCAAGAGACCCAGTACTTC,CASSFQTGGPQETQYF
TRBJ1-1,TRBV5-1,NA,NA,TGCGCCAGCAGCTTGTCAGGAGCTTTCTTT,CASSLSGAFF
TRBJ1-1,TRBV18,TRBD1,NA,TGTGCCAGCTCACCACCAGGGGGCACAACTGAAGCTTTCTTT,CASSPPGGTTEAFF
TRBJ1-5,TRBV1,NA,NA,TGCACCAGCAGCCAAAGGGACAGGGGAGCGAGGCTAAGCAATCAGCCCCAGCATTTT,CTSSQRDRGARLSNQPQHF
TRBJ1-2,TRBV9,NA,NA,TGTGCCAGCAGCTCGTCGGGGGTGGGCTATGGCTACACCTTC,CASSSSGVGYGYTF
TRBJ2-3,TRBV10-3,TRBD2,NA,TGTGCCATCAGTGGAGGGGGGCAGACCCTAGCGGGATTCACAGATACGCAGTATTTT,CAISGGGQTLAGFTDTQYF
TRBJ1-1,TRBV4-1,TRBD1,once,TGCGCCAGCAGCCAAGGAAACAGGGGGCTTGAAATGAACACTGAAGCTTTCTTT,CASSQGNRGLEMNTEAFF
TRBJ2-7,TRBV4-2,TRBD2,NA,TGTGCCAGCAGCCCGGACGGACTAGCGGGCAAAAGCAGCACCTACGAGCAGTACTTC,CASSPDGLAGKSSTYEQYF
TRBJ1-2,TRBV18,TRBD1,NA,TGTGCCAGCTCGCAGGACAGGTCGGGCTACACCTTC,CASSQDRSGYTF
TRBJ2-7,TRBV6-5,NA,many,TGTGCCAGCAGACACAGGGACTCCTACGAGCAGTACTTC,CASRHRDSYEQYF
TRBJ2-7,TRBV19,NA,NA,TGTGCCAGTAGTCAGGGGAAGCGGCGCTTAACCTACGAGCAGTACTTC,CASSQGKRRLTYEQYF
TRBJ1-5,TRBV28,NA,NA,TGTGCCAGCAGTATCTTAACCGACAGCTCCTATAGCAATCAGCCCCAGCATTTT,CASSILTDSSYSNQPQHF
TRBJ1-2,TRBV19,NA,once,TGTGCCAGTAGTATGGGCAGGGGAGGCTACACCTTC,CASSMGRGGYTF
TRBJ1-6,TRBV7-9,TRBD1,many,TGTGCCAGCAGCTGGGGGCCGGGACAGGGAAATTCACCCCTCCACTTT,CASSWGPGQGNSPLHF
TRBJ2-7,TRBV2,NA,few,TGTGCCAGCAGTGGGGATTTGGGGAGGCCTCCCTACGAGCAGTACTTC,CASSGDLGRPPYEQYF
TRBJ2-7,TRBV4-1,NA,NA,TGCGCCAGCAGCCAAGAGGCCTTCGCCCCGGGCGAGCAGTACTTC,CASSQEAFAPGEQYF
TRBJ1-1,TRBV19,TRBD1,NA,TGTGCCAGCCGCGGACAGGGGCTGAACACTGAAGCTTTCTTT,CASRGQGLNTEAFF
TRBJ2-1,TRBV5-1,TRBD2,many,TGCGCCAGCAGCTTGTCCCCTAGCGGGAACTACAATGAGCAGTTCTTC,CASSLSPSGNYNEQFF
TRBJ2-6,TRBV6-5,NA,once,TGTGCCAGCAGTCAAGACAAGACACTGACTTTC,CASSQDKTLTF
TRBJ2-3,TRBV7-2,TRBD1,NA,TGTGCCAGCAGCTTCAGGGGGCGAGCTAATACAGATACGCAGTATTTT,CASSFRGRANTDTQYF
TRBJ2-2,TRBV2,TRBD2,NA,TGTGCCAGCACGGTCGGGGCTAGCGGTAACACCGGGGAGCTGTTTTTT,CASTVGASGNTGELFF
TRBJ2-7,TRBV7-9,TRBD2,NA,TGTGCCAGCAGCTCCGGGACTAGCGGGATCGCTTTCTACGAGCAGTACTTC,CASSSGTSGIAFYEQYF
TRBJ2-7,TRBV10-3,NA,NA,TGTGCCGCAGCGGGACACCCATACGAGCAGTACTTC,CAAAGHPYEQYF
TRBJ2-1,TRBV19,NA,NA,TGTGCCAGTAGGGCTGGAAGGGCGCGGGGAGAGCAGTTCTTC,CASRAGRARGEQFF
TRBJ2-1,TRBV21-1,NA,NA,TGTGCCAGCAGCAAGGTCGGTAGAGTAGCGGGAGAAGATGAGCAGTTCTTC,CASSKVGRVAGEDEQFF
TRBJ1-3,TRBV4-1,TRBD1,NA,TGCGCCAGCAGCCGTCCCGGGACAGCGGAAAACACCATATATTTT,CASSRPGTAENTIYF
TRBJ2-2,TRBV10-3,NA,NA,TGTGCCATCAGTGATCGACAGCACACCGGGGAGCTGTTTTTT,CAISDRQHTGELFF
TRBJ2-3,TRBV2,TRBD2,once,TGTGCCAGCACCTTTGATAGCGGGGCGATCACAGATACGCAGTATTTT,CASTFDSGAITDTQYF
TRBJ1-6,TRBV15,NA,NA,TGTGCCACCAGCAGACCGGACAAGATTAATTCACCCCTCCACTTT,CATSRPDKINSPLHF
TRBJ2-7,TRBV10-2,TRBD1,NA,TGCGCCAGCACCATTTACCCGGGACAGGGGGCCTACGAGCAGTACTTC,CASTIYPGQGAYEQYF
TRBJ2-5,TRBV5-1,NA,NA,TGCGCCAGCAGTCGAGATCTAGAGACCCAGTACTTC,CASSRDLETQYF
TRBJ1-1,TRBV30,NA,NA,TGTGCCTGGAGAGCGGTCAGCGGTTACACTGAAGCTTTCTTT,CAWRAVSGYTEAFF
TRBJ2-3,TRBV2,TRBD2,NA,TGTGCCAGCAGTGAAGATGGCGGGGGAGGTACAGATACGCAGTATTTT,CASSEDGGGGTDTQYF
TRBJ2-2,TRBV19,TRBD1,NA,TGTGCCATCGCCACCGGGACAGGGGGCACCGGGGAGCTGTTTTTT,CAIATGTGGTGELFF
TRBJ2-5,TRBV30,NA,NA,TGTGCCTGGAGTGCAAGCGCCCAAGAGACCCAGTACTTC,CAWSASAQETQYF
TRBJ2-7,TRBV30,TRBD2,NA,TGTGCCTGGAGTGTCACCATCCGGGCGGGAGGGAACGAGCAGTACTTC,CAWSVTIRAGGNEQYF
TRBJ1-2,TRBV13,TRBD1,NA,TGTGCCAGCAGCTTAGGGACAGGGGACACTGGCTACACCTTC,CASSLGTGDTGYTF
TRBJ1-1,TRBV5-4,TRBD1,NA,TGTGCCAGCAGCCGCATAACAGGGGCTACTATGAACACTGAAGCTTTCTTT,CASSRITGATMNTEAFF
TRBJ2-1,TRBV18,NA,NA,TGTGCCGGTTACAGCTACTCCTACAATGAGCAGTTCTTC,CAGYSYSYNEQFF
TRBJ2-1,TRBV6-1,NA,NA,TGTGCCAGCAGTGAAACGGTCGGTTACAATGAGCAGTTCTTC,CASSETVGYNEQFF